A single T cell receptor (beta chain) is shown here with its context. This sample was included in a study of blood T cell repertoires in COVID-19. Study information: In each case, the material was cDNA or gDNA derived from T cells, B-cell-depleted T cells, or PBMCs.

This CDR3 contains 15 residues. Trimming pared 2 bases from V and 5 bases from J, leaving 12 bases between. In germline, CDR1 is SEHNR, CDR2 FQNEAQ (reference sequence). Per the study methods: Amplification of reference gene primers was used by the study to estimate nucleated cell counts. Libraries were prepared by immunoSEQ multiplex PCR; TCRdb keeps only in-frame clonotypes and omits some of them. V and J calls and clone size are those listed in that table; D and trimming were worked out from the DNA. In the table there are 52,000 or so clones, approximately 90% of which are singletons. This TCR came from a woman aged 65 to 85 with active COVID-19. The chain is built from TRBV7-9 and TRBJ2-2; possibly TRBD1 for D (5 bases). Material: peripheral blood. The CDR3 coding sequence is TGTGCCAGCAGCTTAAGGGGCCAGGGAACCGGGGAGCTGTTTTTT. Amino acids: CASSLRGQGTGELFF.